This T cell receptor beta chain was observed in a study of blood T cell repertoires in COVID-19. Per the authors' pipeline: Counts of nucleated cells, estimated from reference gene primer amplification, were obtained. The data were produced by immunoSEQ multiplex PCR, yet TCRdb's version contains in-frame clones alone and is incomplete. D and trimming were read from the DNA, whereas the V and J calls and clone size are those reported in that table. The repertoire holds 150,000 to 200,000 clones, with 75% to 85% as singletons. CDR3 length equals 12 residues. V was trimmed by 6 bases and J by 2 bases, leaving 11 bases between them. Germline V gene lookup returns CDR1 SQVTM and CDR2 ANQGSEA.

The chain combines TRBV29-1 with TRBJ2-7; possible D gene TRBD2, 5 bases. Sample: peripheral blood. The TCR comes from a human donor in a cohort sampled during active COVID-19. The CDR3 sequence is CSVVTGTYEQYF. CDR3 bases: TGCAGCGTCGTAACGGGGACCTACGAGCAGTACTTC.